This TCR beta chain was obtained from a study of CD8+ T cells in alopecia areata. This clone appeared once. The CDR3 consists of 16 residues. CDR1 is SGHVS, CDR2 FQNEAQ, per germline. V lost 1 base to trimming and J lost 1 base, with 13 bases between them. The treatment here: oral pan-JAK inhibitor, 5-10 mg twice daily. It was from alopecia areata patients that lesional scalp punch biopsies and peripheral blood were collected. Once RNA had been extracted, it was reverse transcribed into cDNA to act as the sequencing template. Data came from immunoSEQ multiplex PCR; TCRdb stores just in-frame clones and leaves some out. The table includes under 7,500 clones, 55% to 70% detected once.

The genes are TRBV7-8 and TRBJ1-1; D is undetermined. The sample in question was skin, obtained at week 4, from a patient treated with tofacitinib. The TCR was taken from a human donor with alopecia areata. The CDR3 spells CASSLGLGITNTEAFF. Here the CDR3 DNA reads TGTGCCAGCAGCTTAGGGTTGGGCATTACGAACACTGAAGCTTTCTTT. Full variable domain (outside the CDR3, taken from reference TRBV7-8 and TRBJ1-1): GAGVSQSPRYKVAKRGQDVALRCDPISGHVSLFWYQQALGQGPEFLTYFQNEAQLDKSGLPSDRFFAERPEGSVSTLKIQRTQQEDSAVYLCASSLGLGITNTEAFFGQGTRLTVV.